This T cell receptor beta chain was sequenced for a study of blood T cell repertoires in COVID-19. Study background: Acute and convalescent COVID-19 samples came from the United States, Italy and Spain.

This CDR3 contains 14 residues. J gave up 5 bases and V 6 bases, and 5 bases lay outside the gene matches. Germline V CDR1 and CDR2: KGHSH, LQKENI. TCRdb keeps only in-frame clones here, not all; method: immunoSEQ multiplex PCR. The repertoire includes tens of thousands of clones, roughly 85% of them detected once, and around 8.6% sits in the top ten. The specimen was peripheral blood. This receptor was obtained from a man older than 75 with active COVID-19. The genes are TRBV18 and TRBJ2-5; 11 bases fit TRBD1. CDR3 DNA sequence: TGTGCCAGCTCGCAGGACAGGGGGCCGGAGACCCAGTACTTC. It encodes CASSQDRGPETQYF.